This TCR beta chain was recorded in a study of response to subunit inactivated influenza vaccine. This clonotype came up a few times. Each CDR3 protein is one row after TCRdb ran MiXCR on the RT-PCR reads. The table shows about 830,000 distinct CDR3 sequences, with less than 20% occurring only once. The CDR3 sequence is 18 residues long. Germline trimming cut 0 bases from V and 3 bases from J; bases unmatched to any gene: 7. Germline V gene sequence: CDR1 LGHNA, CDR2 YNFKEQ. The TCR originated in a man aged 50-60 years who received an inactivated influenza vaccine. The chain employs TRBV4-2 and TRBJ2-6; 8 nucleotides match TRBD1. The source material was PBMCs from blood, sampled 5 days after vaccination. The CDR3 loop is CASSQDTTGGIGANVLTF. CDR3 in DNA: TGTGCCAGCAGCCAAGATACAACAGGGGGTATTGGGGCCAACGTCCTGACTTTC.